Reported below is one T cell receptor (beta chain). What it binds is unknown. Here immunoSEQ multiplex PCR was the method, and the copy in TCRdb shows in-frame clones only, minus some. The table shows tens of thousands of clones, with 90% occurring only once. The entry originates in a study of a mutant IDH1 vaccine in newly diagnosed glioma. About the study: The study gave patients eight vaccinations in weeks 1, 3, 5, 7, 11, 15, 19, 23. Vaccination was launched 4-6 weeks after radiotherapy alone, or with temozolomide cycles. Treated individuals were approximately 62% male and about 40% female, averaging about 40 years of age. The therapy given earlier, which was standard therapy, consisted of radiotherapy, temozolomide, or both, and most of the patients received both.

The sample's time point: week 11, during vaccination. The vaccine gave 300 ug of a 20-mer mutant IDH1 peptide subcutaneously per dose. CDR3 length: 14 residues. The V end was cut by 1 base, the J end by 2 bases, with 10 bases between. Germline values: CDR1 SGHNT, CDR2 YYREEE (reference sequence). This sequence joins TRBV5-4 and TRBJ2-7, with a tentative D call TRBD1 (5 bases). This material consisted of PBMCs, taken from a glioma patient whose treatment included an IDH1 peptide vaccine. The clonotype was recovered from a man between 18 and 35 years old with glioma. The DNA for the CDR3 is TGTGCCAGCAGCTTGCAGGGCAGGGCCTACGAGCAGTACTTC. Protein sequence: CASSLQGRAYEQYF.